The rows below give T cell receptor beta chains drawn from one sample of a study of metastatic and nonmetastatic thyroid tumors. Through MiXCR, TCRdb re-clonotyped the PCR reads. The sample shows 15,000 to 20,000 clones, more than 35% of them seen only once. What was sequenced was tumor tissue. The receptors come from a female donor with papillary thyroid cancer or a benign thyroid nodule (not recorded which). Some clones in this sample may be carry-over from other donors' samples. The conserved cysteine and the conserved F or W are not part of the CDR3 here.

v_call,cdr3_aa
TRBV20-1,SAKSQGAFTEAF
TRBV20-1,SARGTSAYEQY
TRBV12-3/TRBV12-4,ASSLGQGLSPLH
TRBV13,ASLRVGSHNEQF
TRBV28,ASSLGDSQETQY
TRBV20-1,SATGTGNTIY
TRBV11-2,ASSLLSGRAETQY
TRBV20-1,SARDSNGRAVNEQF
TRBV6-1,ASSGIQGSATEAF
TRBV6-1,ASSSDGSSGNTIY
TRBV4-3,ASSQERLARTDTQY
TRBV7-9,ASSDTSGPSYEQY
TRBV30,AWSARDRGFYGYT
TRBV9,ASSDYPHSYEQY
TRBV2,ASSERLWRQRANYGYT
TRBV6-5,ASSYSIVGELF
TRBV6-1,ASSEAGTGAGNTIY
TRBV12-3/TRBV12-4,ASSRGGQYYEQY
TRBV11-1,ASSPSDRGTGELF
TRBV20-1,SAKAGIDNQPQH
TRBV30,AWSVFSGHGYT
TRBV6-1,ASSGGPGDGYT
TRBV11-2,ASSIGWLTGELF
TRBV28,ASSPDRELNEQY
TRBV2,ASTTGGTEAF
TRBV28,ASSQTRGDSIPQH
TRBV5-1,ASSSGTLSYEQY
TRBV5-1,ASSLVVDEQF
TRBV7-2,ASSLAPREYYEQY
TRBV12-3/TRBV12-4,ASSSSRAPYGYT
TRBV6-1,ATLPEAKGGGYEQY
TRBV6-8,ASSMGGTDTQY
TRBV7-2,ASSQQGGNYEQY
TRBV2,ASTTHGTEAF
TRBV5-1,ASRSDRVSGYT
TRBV6-1,ASSPRPTSGANVLT
TRBV28,ASSSGQENSPLH
TRBV6-1,ASTIAASYNEQF
TRBV7-2,ASSLSGGGGYGYT
TRBV19,ASSVYRGSNQPQH
TRBV5-1,ASSLGDNYGYT
TRBV5-1,ASSFDEAGYYGYT
TRBV11-3,ASSLGAGVPDTQY
TRBV20-1,SARDGLAGGWTYNEQF
TRBV18,ASSPSGVDGYT
TRBV4-3,ASSQEEGASNEKLF
TRBV20-1,SAGLVDRSGTQY
TRBV7-2,ASSRGLAGTGEQY
TRBV12-3/TRBV12-4,ASSPLGGSSYEQY
TRBV2,ASRGGTYTGTSGLEQY
TRBV2,ASSEAGTSVAETQY
TRBV5-1,ASSVNGQAEKLF
TRBV6-4,ASSTPRGRGAANEQF
TRBV19,ASSISQRGNEQF
TRBV6-1,ASSEIRTPPSFNEQF